The source of this T cell receptor (beta chain) is a study of blood T cell repertoires in COVID-19. On the study more broadly: Researchers got acute and convalescent COVID-19 samples from the United States, Italy and Spain.

CDR1 and CDR2 from the germline V gene are LGHNA and YSLEER. The V and J ends lost 3 bases and 0 bases respectively, with 14 bases between them. The CDR3 spans 16 residues. As handled by the study authors: Reference gene primer amplification yielded estimated nucleated cell counts. The table came from immunoSEQ multiplex PCR; TCRdb's copy has only in-frame clones and leaves some out. The V and J calls and clone size were taken over from that table, and D and trimming were inferred from the DNA. The data hold under 150,000 clones, with 85% observed a single time. The chain uses TRBV4-3 and TRBJ1-2; D is possibly TRBD1 (6 bases). The sequence derives from a human donor in a cohort sampled during active COVID-19. The sequenced material came from peripheral blood. The CDR3 sequence is CASSQGAGGSNYGYTF. Written as DNA, the CDR3 is TGCGCCAGCAGCCAGGGGGCGGGGGGCTCTAACTATGGCTACACCTTC.